Here is one T cell receptor (beta chain) with its context. What it binds is not known. TCRdb used MiXCR to reprocess the reads, holding one entry per CDR3 protein. In the table there are approximately 1,000,000 distinct CDR3 sequences, around 30% of which are singletons. This specimen comes from a study of T cell repertoires in cytomegalovirus infection. For the study at large: It was recently identified HLA-C-restricted and well-studied HLA-B-restricted CMV epitopes that the study used. Study-level findings and limits: HLA-C-restricted CMV-specific TCR beta clonotypes prevailed in the ex vivo response.

CDR1 LNHDA and CDR2 SQIVND come from the germline V gene (reference sequence). The CDR3 is made up of 15 amino acids. Trimming took off 7 bases at V and 2 bases at J, with 17 bases between the two ends. The chain is built from TRBV19 and TRBJ1-1; weak D call: TRBD1 (5 bases). The input for sequencing was cultured CD8+ T cells from PBMCs, taken from culture after CMV antigen stimulation. This TCR was recovered from a human donor in good health (CMV status not recorded). Some clones in this sample may be carry-over from other donors' samples. The CDR3 spells CASTVVGVVNTEAFF. CDR3 bases: TGTGCCAGTACGGTGGTGGGGGTGGTAAACACTGAAGCTTTCTTT.